Detailed here is one TCR beta chain. Between the trimmed V and J ends, which lost 3 bases and 1 base, there was a span of 10 bases. The length of the CDR3 is 14 residues. Per germline, CDR1 GTSNPN and CDR2 SVGIG (reference sequence). Sequencing used immunoSEQ multiplex PCR; TCRdb keeps in-frame clones, though not all of them. The repertoire holds some 110,000 clones, 82% seen once, with 3.5% to 5.5% in the top ten. This sample was included in a study of blood T cell repertoires in COVID-19. Study details: There were acute and convalescent COVID-19 samples, and they came from the United States, Italy and Spain. PBMCs, B-cell-depleted T cells, or T cells provided the cDNA or gDNA that made up the material.

Sequencing was performed on peripheral blood. The clonotype originates from a woman aged 65 to 85 with acute or convalescent COVID-19. The J gene is TRBJ2-1, the V gene TRBV30, with D possibly TRBD1 on 5 matching bases. CDR3 sequence (DNA): TGTGCCTGGAGCAGGGCTCTTTCCTACAATGAGCAGTTCTTC. Protein sequence: CAWSRALSYNEQFF.